Listed below are T cell receptor beta chains from one sample, sequenced in a study of control samples from healthy donors and cancer patients. Repertoires were generated with immunoSEQ multiplex PCR, while TCRdb's copy carries only in-frame clones and drops some. The sample includes under 20,000 clones, around 86% of them seen just once. The sample consisted of PBMCs. The receptors were sampled from a woman aged 70-85 years with colorectal cancer. CDR3s include the opening cysteine and the closing phenylalanine or tryptophan. The D gene is left open where the match is weak. Expanded clones get a size class; other rows say once, few or many, or leave the size out.

TRBJ2-2,TRBD1,-,15,TRBV18,CASSPGTGRAGELFF,TGTGCCAGCTCACCAGGGACAGGGCGCGCCGGGGAGCTGTTTTTT
TRBJ2-7,TRBD2,-,14,TRBV5-1,CASSYGTTTYEQYF,TGCGCCAGCAGCTACGGGACTACCACCTACGAGCAGTACTTC
TRBJ2-4,TRBD2,-,16,TRBV4-3,CASSQDSRGAKNIQYF,TGCGCCAGCAGCCAAGATTCGCGGGGGGCCAAAAACATTCAGTACTTC
TRBJ1-4,TRBD1,once,13,TRBV29-1,CSVGQGERGELFF,TGCAGCGTCGGACAGGGAGAAAGGGGGGAACTGTTTTTT
TRBJ2-7,-,-,14,TRBV6-2/TRBV6-3,CASSYEGTSYEQYF,TGTGCCAGCAGTTATGAGGGCACCTCCTACGAGCAGTACTTC
TRBJ1-4,-,-,12,TRBV30,CAWDYGREKLFF,TGTGCCTGGGATTACGGGCGCGAAAAACTGTTTTTT
TRBJ1-3,-,-,16,TRBV7-9,CASSPRRQSSGNTIYF,TGTGCCAGCAGCCCAAGGCGGCAGTCCTCTGGAAACACCATATATTTT
TRBJ1-2,-,-,13,TRBV18,CASSPGEVYGYTF,TGTGCCAGCTCACCGGGGGAGGTCTATGGCTACACCTTC
TRBJ1-1,-,-,13,TRBV27,CASREPEAEEAFF,TGTGCCAGCAGGGAACCTGAGGCCGAAGAGGCTTTCTTT
TRBJ1-2,TRBD1,-,14,TRBV10-3,CAITPDRTGYGYTF,TGTGCCATCACCCCAGACAGGACAGGCTATGGCTACACCTTC
TRBJ1-6,TRBD1,-,17,TRBV18,CASSPFTQGADNSPLHF,TGTGCCAGCTCACCATTTACCCAGGGGGCCGATAATTCACCCCTCCACTTT
TRBJ2-7,-,-,14,TRBV9,CASSVGSDSYEQYF,TGTGCCAGCAGCGTAGGTAGCGACTCCTACGAGCAGTACTTC
TRBJ2-1,TRBD2,-,16,TRBV6-4,CASSLSGVSSYNEQFF,TGTGCCAGCAGTTTAAGCGGGGTTAGCTCCTACAATGAGCAGTTCTTC
TRBJ1-3,-,-,20,TRBV3-1/TRBV3-2,CASSERARRQVGGSGNTIYF,TGTGCCAGCAGCGAGAGAGCTCGACGGCAGGTGGGAGGCTCTGGAAACACCATATATTTT
TRBJ2-5,TRBD2,-,16,TRBV4-2,CASSHRGLAYQETQYF,TGTGCCAGCAGCCACCGGGGACTAGCTTATCAAGAGACCCAGTACTTC
TRBJ2-7,-,-,16,TRBV6-2/TRBV6-3,CASSYSRAAPFPKQYF,TGTGCCAGCAGTTACTCTCGGGCCGCCCCATTCCCCAAGCAGTACTTC
TRBJ1-1,TRBD1,-,14,TRBV6-5,CASSYRGQGTEAFF,TGTGCCAGCAGCTACAGGGGGCAGGGCACTGAAGCTTTCTTT
TRBJ2-5,-,-,16,TRBV18,CASSPRRLGGEETQYF,TGTGCCAGCTCACCAAGGAGACTAGGGGGAGAGGAGACCCAGTACTTC
TRBJ1-4,-,-,15,TRBV9,CASSAAEGRGEKLFF,TGTGCCAGCAGCGCCGCAGAGGGGCGGGGGGAAAAACTGTTTTTT
TRBJ1-1,-,few,11,TRBV2,CASRVNTEAFF,TGTGCCAGCAGGGTGAACACTGAAGCTTTCTTT
TRBJ2-1,TRBD1,-,15,TRBV4-3,CASSQDRTGDNEQFF,TGCGCCAGCAGCCAAGACCGGACAGGGGACAATGAGCAGTTCTTC
TRBJ1-6,-,-,15,TRBV7-8,CASSLDSSYNSPLHF,TGTGCCAGCAGCCTAGATAGCTCCTATAATTCACCCCTCCACTTT
TRBJ2-6,-,once,16,TRBV10-3,CAIKTGGGEGANVLTF,TGTGCCATCAAAACCGGGGGCGGGGAAGGGGCCAACGTCCTGACTTTC